The next 10 T cell receptor beta chains were all read from a single sample in a study of graft-versus-host responses after intestinal transplantation. Repertoires were generated with immunoSEQ multiplex PCR, while TCRdb's copy carries only in-frame clones and drops some. The sample consists of approximately 5,000 clones, about 85% of them appearing once. Intraepithelial and lamina propria lymphocytes were isolated from graft specimens. This sample comprised ileum tissue, obtained 156 days after intestinal transplant. Every receptor here comes from a human patient who received an intestinal transplant, so some T cells may come from the graft donor.

V usage is TRBV5-4 and J usage is TRBJ2-7; TRBD2 matches at 8 bases. This CDR3 has 15 amino acids. The trim removed 3 bases at V and 2 bases at J, leaving 7 bases unmatched. The germline V gene encodes CDR1 SGHNT and CDR2 YYREEE (reference sequence). The CDR3 coding sequence is TGTGCCAGCAGCTCAGACGGACTAGCTGCCTACGAGCAGTACTTC. The encoded protein is CASSSDGLAAYEQYF.

CDR3 DNA sequence: TGTGCCAGCAGCTTAGCGCGGGCGGATACGCAGTATTTT. Protein: CASSLARADTQYF. This rearrangement joins TRBV7-2 to TRBJ2-3; possibly TRBD2 for D (5 bases). This CDR3 spans 13 amino acids. Germline CDR1 SGHTA, CDR2 FQGNSA. The V end lost 0 bases, the J end lost 6 bases, and 7 bases lay between the germline ends.

This rearrangement joins TRBV28 to TRBJ2-1, with 11 bases aligning to TRBD2. The junction had 8 bases not matched to a gene; V was cut back by 6 bases and J by 7 bases. CDR1 MDHEN and CDR2 SYDVKM come from the germline V gene. This CDR3 comprises 15 residues. As DNA, the CDR3 is TGTGCCAGCAGCCCAACTAGCGGGAGAGGGAATGAGCAGTTCTTC. This translates into CASSPTSGRGNEQFF.

The genes are TRBV9 and TRBJ1-2, with D possibly TRBD1 on 5 matching bases. This CDR3 contains 15 residues. Per the germline V gene, CDR1 is SGDLS and CDR2 is YYNGEE. V was shortened by 3 bases and J by 2 bases, with 14 bases between the two germline ends. The CDR3 DNA follows: TGTGCCAGCAGCGCACACTGGGACGTGAACTATGGCTACACCTTC. This translates into CASSAHWDVNYGYTF.

There are a few counts of this clone. V usage is TRBV5-6 and J usage is TRBJ2-7; D is possibly TRBD2 (5 bases). Trimming left V 1 base short and J 0 bases short, with 14 bases between. This CDR3 has 16 residues. The germline CDR1 and CDR2 sequences are SGHDT and YYEEEE. CDR3 amino acids: CASSLSSGLSSYEQYF. As DNA, the CDR3 is TGTGCCAGCAGCTTGTCCAGCGGATTAAGCTCCTACGAGCAGTACTTC.

The chain recombines TRBV7-6 with TRBJ2-3, with D perhaps matching TRBD1 (5 bases). The length of the CDR3 is 14 residues. Trimming pared 5 bases from V and 0 bases from J, leaving 9 bases between. CDR1 and CDR2 (germline): SGHVS, FNYEAQ. Here the CDR3 reads CASSQGTSTDTQYF. In DNA form, the CDR3 reads TGTGCCAGCAGCCAGGGCACCAGCACAGATACGCAGTATTTT.

For this clone: One junction end does not reproduce the germline sequence, and a read error may be involved. The chain has TRBV6-4 and TRBJ2-2; perhaps TRBD1 as D (6 bases). This CDR3 comprises 15 residues. Germline values: CDR1 MRHNA, CDR2 SNTAGT. CDR3 DNA: TGTGCCAGCAGTGACGGGGGCAAGCACACCAGGGAGCTGTTTTTT. Its translation: CASSDGGKHTRELFF.

Note on this clone: The junction does not match germline at one end; this may be a read error. The V gene is TRBV7-9, the J gene TRBJ2-7; 9 bases align to TRBD1. Germline CDR1 SEHNR, CDR2 FQNEAQ (reference sequence). The CDR3 has 12 amino acids. This CDR3 is CASSLEDRGGAF. In nucleotides, the CDR3 is TGTGCCAGCAGCTTAGAAGACAGGGGGGGTGCGTTC. Together with reference TRBV7-9 and TRBJ2-7, the CDR3 gives the full variable domain: DTGVSQNPRHKITKRGQNVTFRCDPISEHNRLYWYRQTLGQGPEFLTYFQNEAQLEKSRLLSDRFSAERPKGSFSTLEIQRTEQGDSAMYLCASSLEDRGGAFGPGTRLTVT.

The genes are TRBV28 and TRBJ2-2; 10 bases map to TRBD2. This CDR3 spans 18 amino acids. Trimming at V came to 3 bases and at J to 0 bases, leaving 7 bases not matched to a gene. Germline V gene data show CDR1 as MDHEN and CDR2 as SYDVKM. The CDR3 spells CASSFPSTSGSNTGELFF. DNA for the CDR3: TGTGCCAGCAGTTTCCCCTCGACTAGCGGGTCGAACACCGGGGAGCTGTTTTTT.

The chain combines TRBV5-5 with TRBJ1-1; tentative D call: TRBD1 (6 bases). V was cut by 2 bases and J by 1 base, with 12 bases left in between. The germline CDR1 and CDR2 sequences are SGHKS and YYEKEE (reference sequence). This CDR3 comprises 15 residues. Here the CDR3 reads CASSFTGTKNTEAFF. In DNA, the CDR3 is TGTGCCAGCAGCTTCACCGGGACAAAGAACACTGAAGCTTTCTTT.